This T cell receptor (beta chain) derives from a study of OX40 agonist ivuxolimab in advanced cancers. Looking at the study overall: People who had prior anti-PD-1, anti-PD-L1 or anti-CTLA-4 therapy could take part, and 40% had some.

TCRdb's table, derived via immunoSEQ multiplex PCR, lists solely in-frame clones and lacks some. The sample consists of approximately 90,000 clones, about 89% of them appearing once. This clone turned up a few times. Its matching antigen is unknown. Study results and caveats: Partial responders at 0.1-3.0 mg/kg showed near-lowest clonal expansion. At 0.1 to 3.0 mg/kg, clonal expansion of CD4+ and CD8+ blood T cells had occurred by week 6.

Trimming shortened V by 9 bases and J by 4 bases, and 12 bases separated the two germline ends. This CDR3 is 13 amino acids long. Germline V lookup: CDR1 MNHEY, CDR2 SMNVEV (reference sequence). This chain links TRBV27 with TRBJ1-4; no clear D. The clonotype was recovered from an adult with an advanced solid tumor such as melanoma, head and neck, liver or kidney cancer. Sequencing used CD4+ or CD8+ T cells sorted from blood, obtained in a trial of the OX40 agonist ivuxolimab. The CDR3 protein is CASRTAVNEKLFF. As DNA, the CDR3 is TGTGCCAGTCGGACGGCCGTTAATGAAAAACTGTTTTTT.